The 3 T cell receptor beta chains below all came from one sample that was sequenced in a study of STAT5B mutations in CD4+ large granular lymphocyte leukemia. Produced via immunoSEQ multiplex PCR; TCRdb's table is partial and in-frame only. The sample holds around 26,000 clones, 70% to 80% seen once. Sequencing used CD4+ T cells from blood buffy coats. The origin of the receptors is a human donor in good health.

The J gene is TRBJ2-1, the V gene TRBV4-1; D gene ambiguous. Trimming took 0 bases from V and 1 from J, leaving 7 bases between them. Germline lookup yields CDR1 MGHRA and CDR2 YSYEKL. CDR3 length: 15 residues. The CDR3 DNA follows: TGCGCCAGCAGCCAAGAGGCAGTATCCTACAATGAGCAGTTCTTC. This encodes CASSQEAVSYNEQFF.

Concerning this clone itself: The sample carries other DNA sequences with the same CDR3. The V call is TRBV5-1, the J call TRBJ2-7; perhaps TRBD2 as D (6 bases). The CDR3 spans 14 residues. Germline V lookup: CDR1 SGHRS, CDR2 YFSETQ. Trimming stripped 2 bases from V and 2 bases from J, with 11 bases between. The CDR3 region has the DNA TGCGCCAGCAGCTTACTTGGCGGGACCTACGAGCAGTACTTC. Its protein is CASSLLGGTYEQYF.

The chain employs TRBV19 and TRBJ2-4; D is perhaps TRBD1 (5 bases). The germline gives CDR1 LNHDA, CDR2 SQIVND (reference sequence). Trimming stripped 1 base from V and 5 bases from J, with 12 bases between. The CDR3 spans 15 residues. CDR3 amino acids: CASSIASGRENIQYF. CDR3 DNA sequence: TGTGCCAGTAGTATAGCATCCGGCAGGGAAAACATTCAGTACTTC. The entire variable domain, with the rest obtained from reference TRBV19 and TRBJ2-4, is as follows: DGGITQSPKYLFRKEGQNVTLSCEQNLNHDAMYWYRQDPGQGLRLIYYSQIVNDFQKGDIAEGYSVSREKKESFPLTVTSAQKNPTAFYLCASSIASGRENIQYFGAGTRLSVL.